This TCR beta chain is from a study of shared clonotypes between healthy human individuals. Several immunoSEQ plates held equal portions of the genomic DNA taken from each subset. Libraries were prepared by immunoSEQ multiplex PCR; TCRdb keeps only in-frame clonotypes and omits some of them. The sample includes about 2.4 million clones, roughly 93% of them seen just once. The sequencing sample was made of naive CD4+ T cells from PBMCs. The subset: CD45RA+ positively selected. The sequence derives from a man between 18 and 29 years old in good health. Some clones in this sample may be carry-over from other donors' samples.

The CDR3 DNA reads TGTGCCAGCAGCGCTAGCGGGTTTTCATTTTACGAGCAGTACTTC. As protein: CASSASGFSFYEQYF. The rearrangement joins TRBV14 to TRBJ2-7, with 8 nucleotides matching TRBD2. V was clipped by 5 bases and J by 4 bases; unmatched bases: 10. CDR1 and CDR2 (germline): SGHDN, FVKESK. The CDR3 extends over 15 amino acids.